A selection of T cell receptor beta chains follows, all from one sample in a study of OX40 agonist ivuxolimab in advanced cancers. TCRdb keeps only in-frame clones here, not all; method: immunoSEQ multiplex PCR. The sample has 60,000 to 65,000 clones, about 88% seen once; the top ten hold around 13%. Sequencing used CD4+ or CD8+ T cells sorted from blood, obtained in a trial of the OX40 agonist ivuxolimab. The receptors were gathered from an adult with an advanced solid tumor such as melanoma, head and neck, liver or kidney cancer. CDR3s include the opening cysteine and the closing phenylalanine or tryptophan. Fields, in order: J gene, V gene, CDR3 protein.

TRBJ2-2 TRBV2 CASRGQGARVGELFF
TRBJ2-5 TRBV27 CASSSFPTGTRETQYF
TRBJ2-1 TRBV19 CASSPWESGDNEQFF
TRBJ1-1 TRBV7-9 CASSLGGSDTEAFF
TRBJ1-1 TRBV9 CASSVDRFGPEAFF
TRBJ1-1 TRBV5-1 CASSLGQRAFF
TRBJ1-2 TRBV9 CASSVGTDYGYTF
TRBJ1-2 TRBV19 CASTRQGTTNYGYTF
TRBJ2-1 TRBV5-1 CASSLLAGGWNNEQFF
TRBJ2-1 TRBV30 CAWSARMDRNSEQFF
TRBJ1-2 TRBV7-6 CASSYQGDGYTF
TRBJ1-4 TRBV27 CASRKTGGREKLFF
TRBJ1-5 TRBV13 CASSLRQGAVQPQHF
TRBJ1-5 TRBV7-8 CASSLSSTAFGAYSNQPQHF
TRBJ2-7 TRBV6-5 CASSLRTAPFGEQYF
TRBJ2-7 TRBV7-2 CASSLGNLAGDYF
TRBJ2-7 TRBV6-1 CASSEDGWTGSGNEQYF